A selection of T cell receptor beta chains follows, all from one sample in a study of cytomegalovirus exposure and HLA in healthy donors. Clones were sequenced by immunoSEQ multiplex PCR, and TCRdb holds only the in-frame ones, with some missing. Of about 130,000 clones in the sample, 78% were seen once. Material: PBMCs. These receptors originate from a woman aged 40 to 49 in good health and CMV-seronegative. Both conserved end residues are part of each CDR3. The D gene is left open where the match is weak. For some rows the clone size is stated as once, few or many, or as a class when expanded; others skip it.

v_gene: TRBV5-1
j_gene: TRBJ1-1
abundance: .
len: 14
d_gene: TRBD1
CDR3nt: TGCGCCAGCAGCTTCAGGGGGCCGGTAACTGAAGCTTTCTTT
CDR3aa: CASSFRGPVTEAFF

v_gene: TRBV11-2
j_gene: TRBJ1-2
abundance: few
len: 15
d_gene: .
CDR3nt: TGTGCCAGCAGCTCTCCCCGCCGCAGGGGCTATGGCTACACCTTC
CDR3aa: CASSSPRRRGYGYTF

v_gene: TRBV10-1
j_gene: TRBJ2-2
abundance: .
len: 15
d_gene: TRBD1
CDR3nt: TGTGCCAGCAGTCCCGGGACAGCGAACACCGGGGAGCTGTTTTTT
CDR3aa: CASSPGTANTGELFF

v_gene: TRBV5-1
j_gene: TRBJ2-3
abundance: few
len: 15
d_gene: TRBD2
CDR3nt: TGCGCCAGCAGCAGCTTGCGGGAGGGCTCAGATACGCAGTATTTT
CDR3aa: CASSSLREGSDTQYF

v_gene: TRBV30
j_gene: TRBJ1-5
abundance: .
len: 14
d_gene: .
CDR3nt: TGTGCCTGGAGTCAACCCCCGGGAGGTCAGCCCCAGCATTTT
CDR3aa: CAWSQPPGGQPQHF

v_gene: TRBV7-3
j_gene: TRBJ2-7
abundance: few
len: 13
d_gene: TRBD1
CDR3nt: TGTGCCAGCAGCTTTGACAGGGGTTACGAGCAGTACTTC
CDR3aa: CASSFDRGYEQYF

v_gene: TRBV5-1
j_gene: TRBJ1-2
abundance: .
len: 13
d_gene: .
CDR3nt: TGCGCCAGCAGCTTGGCGGACTACTATGGCTACGCCTTC
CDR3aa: CASSLADYYGYAF

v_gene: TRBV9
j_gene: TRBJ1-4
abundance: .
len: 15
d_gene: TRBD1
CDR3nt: TGTGCCAGCAGCGTAGGTCACAGGGGGCAGGAAAAACTGTTTTTT
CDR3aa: CASSVGHRGQEKLFF

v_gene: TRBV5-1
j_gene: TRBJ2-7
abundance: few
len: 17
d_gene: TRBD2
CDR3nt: TGCGCCAGCAGCCCGAACCCTCGACTAGCGGGAGTACGTGAGCAGTACTTC
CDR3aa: CASSPNPRLAGVREQYF

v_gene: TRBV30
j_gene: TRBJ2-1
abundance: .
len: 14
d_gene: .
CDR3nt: TGTGCCTGGAGTGTAGGGGGACCTCTCAATGAGCAGTTCTTC
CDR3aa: CAWSVGGPLNEQFF

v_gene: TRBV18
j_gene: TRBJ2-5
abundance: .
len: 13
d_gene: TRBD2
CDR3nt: TGTGCCAGCTCACCCACGGGGGGTGAGACCCAGTACTTC
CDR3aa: CASSPTGGETQYF

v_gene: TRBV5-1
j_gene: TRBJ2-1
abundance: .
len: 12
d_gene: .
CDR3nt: TGCGCCAGCAGCTTGGACGGTTACGAGCAGTTCTTC
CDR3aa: CASSLDGYEQFF

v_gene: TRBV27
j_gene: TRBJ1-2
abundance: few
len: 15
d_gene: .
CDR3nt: TGTGCCAGCAGTTCAAACACCGCCTCCCCGGGTGGCTACACCTTC
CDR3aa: CASSSNTASPGGYTF

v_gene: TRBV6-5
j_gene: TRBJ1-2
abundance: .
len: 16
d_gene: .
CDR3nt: TGTGCCAGCAGTTATAGACAAGGGCAGGGTAGCTATGGCTACACCTTC
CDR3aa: CASSYRQGQGSYGYTF

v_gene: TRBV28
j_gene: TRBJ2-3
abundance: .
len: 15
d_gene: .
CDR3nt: TGTGCCAGCAGTTTTCCGGTCGGGGGCACAGATACGCAGTATTTT
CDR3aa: CASSFPVGGTDTQYF

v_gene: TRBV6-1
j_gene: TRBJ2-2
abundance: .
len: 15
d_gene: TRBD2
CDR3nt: TGTGCCAGCAGGCGGGAGGGCCTGGGAACCGGGGAGCTGTTTTTT
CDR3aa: CASRREGLGTGELFF

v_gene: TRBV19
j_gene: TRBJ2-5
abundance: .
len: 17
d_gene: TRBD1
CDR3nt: TGTGCCAGTAGTATTAGTGTATTGGGACAGGGGTCGGAGACCCAGTACTTC
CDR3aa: CASSISVLGQGSETQYF

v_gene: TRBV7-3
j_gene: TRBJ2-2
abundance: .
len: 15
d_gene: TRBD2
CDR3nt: TGTGCCAGCAGCTTAGCGGCGGGAGCCACCGGGGAGCTGTTTTTT
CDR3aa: CASSLAAGATGELFF

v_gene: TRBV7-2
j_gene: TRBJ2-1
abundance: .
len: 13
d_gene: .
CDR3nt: TGTGCCAGCAGCTTAGGCCCTAACAATGAGCAGTTCTTC
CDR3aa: CASSLGPNNEQFF

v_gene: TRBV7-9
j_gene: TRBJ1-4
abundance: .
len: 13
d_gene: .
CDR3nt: TGTGCCAGCAGCGCGACAGGTGGCGAAAAACTGTTTTTT
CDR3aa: CASSATGGEKLFF

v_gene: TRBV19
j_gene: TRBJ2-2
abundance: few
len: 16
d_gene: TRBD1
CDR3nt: TGTGCCAGTAGTGTTCCAAGGGGGCAGGACACCGGGGAGCTGTTTTTT
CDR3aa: CASSVPRGQDTGELFF

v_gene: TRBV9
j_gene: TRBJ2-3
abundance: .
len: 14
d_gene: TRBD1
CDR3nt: TGTGCCAGCAGCGCGGACAGGGGCACAGATACGCAGTATTTT
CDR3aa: CASSADRGTDTQYF

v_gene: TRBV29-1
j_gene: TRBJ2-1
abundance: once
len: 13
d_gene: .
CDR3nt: TGCAGCGTTGAACCTAACCCCTACAATGAGCAGTTCTTC
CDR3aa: CSVEPNPYNEQFF

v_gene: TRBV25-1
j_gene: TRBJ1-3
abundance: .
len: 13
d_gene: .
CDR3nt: TGTGCCAGCTCTCAGTTCTCTGGAAACACCATATATTTT
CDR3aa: CASSQFSGNTIYF

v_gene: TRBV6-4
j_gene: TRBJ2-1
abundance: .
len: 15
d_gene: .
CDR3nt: TGTGCCAGCAGTGACTCTGGGACTGGGTACAATGAGCAGTTCTTC
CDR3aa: CASSDSGTGYNEQFF

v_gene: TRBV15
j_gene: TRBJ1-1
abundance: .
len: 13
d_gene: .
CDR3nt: TGTGCCACCAGCACTGCGACAAGTTTTGAAGCTTTCTTT
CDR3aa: CATSTATSFEAFF

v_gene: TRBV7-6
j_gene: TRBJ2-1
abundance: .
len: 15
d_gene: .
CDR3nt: TGTGCCAGCAGCTCCCTGGGGAGTGCCTACAATGAGCAGTTCTTC
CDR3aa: CASSSLGSAYNEQFF

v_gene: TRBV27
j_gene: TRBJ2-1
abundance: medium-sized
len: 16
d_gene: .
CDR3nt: TGTGCCAGCAGTTTACCCCTGGGCGGGGGCGGTAATGAGCAGTTCTTC
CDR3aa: CASSLPLGGGGNEQFF

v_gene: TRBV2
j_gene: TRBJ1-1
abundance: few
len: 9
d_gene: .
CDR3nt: TGTGCCAGCAGGGGGCGGGCTTTCTTT
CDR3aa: CASRGRAFF

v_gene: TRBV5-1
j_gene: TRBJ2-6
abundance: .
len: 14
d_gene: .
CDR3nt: TGCGCCAGCAGCCCGCGGGAAGGGGCCAACGTCCTGACTTTC
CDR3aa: CASSPREGANVLTF

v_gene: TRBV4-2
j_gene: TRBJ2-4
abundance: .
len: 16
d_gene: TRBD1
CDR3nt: TGTGCCAGCAGCCAAGCCCAACAGGGGGTGGGATACATTCAGTACTTC
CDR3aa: CASSQAQQGVGYIQYF

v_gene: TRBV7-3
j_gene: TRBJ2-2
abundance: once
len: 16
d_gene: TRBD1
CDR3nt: TGTGCCAGCAGCCCCTCGAGGACAGGGAATCCCGGGGAGCTGTTTTTT
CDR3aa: CASSPSRTGNPGELFF

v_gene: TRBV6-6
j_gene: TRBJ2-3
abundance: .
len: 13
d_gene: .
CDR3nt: TGTGCCAGCACCCGAGAGGGCCCAGATACGCAGTATTTT
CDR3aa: CASTREGPDTQYF

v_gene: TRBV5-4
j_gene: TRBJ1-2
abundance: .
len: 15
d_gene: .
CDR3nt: TGTGCCAGCAGCTTGCCCCTACAGCCTAACTATGGCTACACCTTC
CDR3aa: CASSLPLQPNYGYTF

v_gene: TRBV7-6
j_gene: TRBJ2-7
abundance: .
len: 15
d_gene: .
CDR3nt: TGTGCCAGCATCCCCCCGGACTATTTCGACTACGAGCAGTACTTC
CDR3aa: CASIPPDYFDYEQYF

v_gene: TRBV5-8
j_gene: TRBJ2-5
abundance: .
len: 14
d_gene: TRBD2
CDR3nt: TGTGCCAGCAGCCAGGGGACTAGAGTGGAGACCCAGTACTTC
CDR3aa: CASSQGTRVETQYF

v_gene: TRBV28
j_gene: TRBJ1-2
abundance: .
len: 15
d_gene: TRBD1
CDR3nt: TGTGCCAGCAGTTCAGGGGGCGCGGGAAACTATGGCTACACCTTC
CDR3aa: CASSSGGAGNYGYTF

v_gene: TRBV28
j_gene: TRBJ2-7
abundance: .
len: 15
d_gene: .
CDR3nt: TGTGCCAGCAGTGGGACACCGAGTTACTCCTACGAGCAGTACTTC
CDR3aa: CASSGTPSYSYEQYF

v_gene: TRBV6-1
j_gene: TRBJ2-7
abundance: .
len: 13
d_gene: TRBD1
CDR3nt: TGTGCCAGCAGTCACGGGACAGGGTACGAGCAGTACTTC
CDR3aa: CASSHGTGYEQYF

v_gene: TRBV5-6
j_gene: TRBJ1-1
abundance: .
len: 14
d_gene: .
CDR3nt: TGTGCCAGCAGCCGGGAGCGATGGAACACTGAAGCTTTCTTT
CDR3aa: CASSRERWNTEAFF

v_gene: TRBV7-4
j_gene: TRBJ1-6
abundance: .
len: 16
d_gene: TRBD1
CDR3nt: TGTGCCAGCAGCTTAGTCGGACAGGGTATCGGTTCACCCCTCCACTTT
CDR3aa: CASSLVGQGIGSPLHF

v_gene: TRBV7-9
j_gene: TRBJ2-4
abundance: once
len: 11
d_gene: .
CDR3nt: TGTGCCAGCAGCTTACCGGGGAGTCAGTACTTC
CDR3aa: CASSLPGSQYF

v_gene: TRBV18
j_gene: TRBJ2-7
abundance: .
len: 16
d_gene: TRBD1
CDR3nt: TGTGCCAGCTCACCAGCGCCGTGGACAGGGGTTGACGAGCAGTACTTC
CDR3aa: CASSPAPWTGVDEQYF

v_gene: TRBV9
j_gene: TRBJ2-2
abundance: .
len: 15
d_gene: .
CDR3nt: TGTGCCAGCAGCGTAGTTCCGAGTGGTCTTCGGGAGCTGTTTTTT
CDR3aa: CASSVVPSGLRELFF

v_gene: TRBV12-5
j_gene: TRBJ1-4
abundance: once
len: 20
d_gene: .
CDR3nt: TGTGCTAGTGGTTTGGTACGGCCTACTCGTACAGGTCCCCGTAAGCCAGACAAATTTTTT
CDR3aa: CASGLVRPTRTGPRKPDKFF